The 18 T cell receptor beta chains reported below all come from one sample, sequenced in a study of T cells in tumors after PD-1 blockade. Clones were sequenced by immunoSEQ multiplex PCR, and TCRdb holds only the in-frame ones, with some missing. The table records 45,000 or so clones, approximately 79% of them present only once. The starting material was PBMCs, obtained before anti-PD-1 therapy. These receptor sequences come from a human donor with advanced basal cell or squamous cell carcinoma (not recorded which).

The chain employs TRBV5-1 and TRBJ2-1; 8 bases match TRBD1. This CDR3 is 14 amino acids long. Germline CDR1 is SGHRS and CDR2 is YFSETQ. The V gene end was trimmed by 3 bases and the J gene end by 5 bases; junction bases not matched to a gene: 4. The chain's CDR3 is CASSSGQDHNEQFF. The DNA of the CDR3 is TGCGCCAGCAGCTCGGGACAGGACCACAATGAGCAGTTCTTC.

The J gene is TRBJ2-7, the V gene TRBV7-6; possible D gene TRBD1, 6 bases. V dropped 5 bases and J dropped 6 bases, with 17 bases sitting between them. The CDR3 spans 14 residues. Germline CDR1 SGHVS, CDR2 FNYEAQ. The CDR3 here is CASSRDGTRGEQYF. The DNA for the CDR3 is TGTGCCAGCAGCCGAGACGGAACCAGGGGCGAGCAGTACTTC.

The chain has TRBV12-3 or TRBV12-4 and TRBJ1-1; the D is unclear. This CDR3 is 13 amino acids long. V was cut by 5 bases and J by 1 base, with 8 bases left in between. CDR3 amino acids: CASSVTQNTEAFF. Written as DNA, the CDR3 is TGTGCCAGCAGTGTGACACAGAACACTGAAGCTTTCTTT.

This clone was observed a single time. This sequence joins TRBV5-1 and TRBJ1-1; D remains unclear. Trimming removed 0 bases from V and 1 base from J, with 7 bases in between. CDR3 length: 14 residues. Germline loops: CDR1 SGHRS, CDR2 YFSETQ. In DNA form, the CDR3 reads TGCGCCAGCAGCTTGGAGGCTGCGAACACTGAAGCTTTCTTT. Amino acid sequence: CASSLEAANTEAFF.

There are a few counts of this clone. The chain has TRBV19 and TRBJ1-1; possibly TRBD1 for D (5 bases). V was clipped by 3 bases and J by 1 base, with 6 bases between them. This CDR3 comprises 13 residues. Per germline, CDR1 LNHDA and CDR2 SQIVND (reference sequence). CDR3: CASSMGRNTEAFF. The CDR3 DNA follows: TGTGCCAGTAGTATGGGACGGAACACTGAAGCTTTCTTT.

This sequence joins TRBV10-2 and TRBJ2-1; D is unclear. Germline V gene data show CDR1 as WSHSY and CDR2 as SAAADI. The CDR3 runs to 12 residues. V lost 6 bases, J lost 4 bases, and 7 bases lay in between. The CDR3 here is CASSPDYNEQFF. CDR3 coding DNA: TGCGCCAGCAGCCCAGATTACAATGAGCAGTTCTTC.

V usage is TRBV2 and J usage is TRBJ1-1, with 8 bases fitting TRBD1. The V gene end was trimmed by 5 bases and the J gene end by 4 bases; junction bases not matched to a gene: 6. The CDR3 consists of 14 residues. Germline CDR1 is SNHLY and CDR2 is FYNNEI. Here the CDR3 reads CASSLTGDITEAFF. For the CDR3, the DNA is TGTGCCAGCAGTCTGACAGGGGATATCACTGAAGCTTTCTTT. Based on the CDR3 plus reference TRBV2 and TRBJ1-1, the full variable domain is EPEVTQTPSHQVTQMGQEVILRCVPISNHLYFYWYRQILGQKVEFLVSFYNNEISEKSEIFDDQFSVERPDGSNFTLKIRSTKLEDSAMYFCASSLTGDITEAFFGQGTRLTVV.

The V and J genes are TRBV3-1 (or the pseudogene TRBV3-2) and TRBJ2-2; 11 bases are shared with TRBD2. V shed 1 base and J 5 bases; nucleotides not matched to a gene: 3. CDR3 length: 16 residues. In germline, CDR1 is LGHDT, CDR2 YNNKEL (reference sequence). The CDR3 DNA reads as TGTGCCAGCAGCCAAGGACTAGCGGGGTTTACCGGGGAGCTGTTTTTT. Translation gives CASSQGLAGFTGELFF.

This chain links TRBV19 with TRBJ1-2; perhaps TRBD1 as D (5 bases). Trimming removed 1 base from V and 6 bases from J, with 21 bases in between. CDR1 is LNHDA and CDR2 is SQIVND in the germline V gene (reference sequence). There are 17 residues in the CDR3. The CDR3 here is CASSIGAGQSPMDGYTF. The DNA for the CDR3 is TGTGCCAGTAGTATAGGGGCCGGACAATCCCCCATGGATGGCTACACCTTC.

This sequence joins TRBV4-1 and TRBJ2-7, with TRBD2 matching over 7 bases. V shed 1 base and J 6 bases; nucleotides not matched to a gene: 0. In germline, CDR1 is MGHRA, CDR2 YSYEKL. The CDR3 is 12 residues long. CDR3 DNA: TGCGCCAGCAGCCAAGGGACTAGCGAGCAGTACTTC. This codes for CASSQGTSEQYF.

The chain is built from TRBV27 and TRBJ2-7; the D gene is possibly TRBD2 (6 bases). V lost 5 bases to trimming and J lost 4 bases, with 12 bases between them. The germline gives CDR1 MNHEY, CDR2 SMNVEV (reference sequence). This CDR3 comprises 13 residues. Here the CDR3 DNA reads TGTGCCAGCAGTAGGAGGGGATTATACGAGCAGTACTTC. Its protein is CASSRRGLYEQYF.

The chain recombines TRBV19 with TRBJ2-3; D possibly uses TRBD1 or TRBD2 (5 bases each). Trimming removed 5 bases from V and 9 bases from J, with 15 bases in between. This CDR3 contains 13 residues. CDR1 is LNHDA and CDR2 is SQIVND in the germline V gene (reference sequence). CDR3: CASSVRDPDTQYF. CDR3 bases: TGTGCCAGTAGTGTCCGGGACCCCGACACGCAGTATTTT.

This chain links TRBV15 with TRBJ1-4; D gene ambiguous. CDR3 size: 17 residues. Germline V gene data show CDR1 as LNHNV and CDR2 as YYDKDF (reference sequence). Trimming removed 3 bases from V and 0 bases from J, with 14 bases in between. The CDR3, as DNA: TGTGCCACCAGCAGGGAAAGGGCGGTTGCAACTAATGAAAAACTGTTTTTT. Amino acid sequence: CATSRERAVATNEKLFF. Full variable domain (remainder filled in from reference TRBV15 and TRBJ1-4): DAMVIQNPRYQVTQFGKPVTLSCSQTLNHNVMYWYQQKSSQAPKLLFHYYDKDFNNEADTPDNFQSRRPNTSFCFLDIRSPGLGDTAMYLCATSRERAVATNEKLFFGSGTQLSVL.

The rearrangement uses TRBV9 and TRBJ1-3; D is possibly TRBD1 (5 bases). There are 14 residues in the CDR3. V dropped 3 bases and J dropped 4 bases, with 11 bases sitting between them. The V gene's germline CDR1 is SGDLS and CDR2 YYNGEE. CDR3 DNA: TGTGCCAGCAGCGCACGGGACCGAGGAAACACCATATATTTT. It encodes CASSARDRGNTIYF.

The chain joins TRBV10-1 to TRBJ2-7, with D unclear. Trimming took off 6 bases at V and 3 bases at J, with 12 bases between the two ends. Germline V CDR1 and CDR2: WNHNN, SYGVQD (reference sequence). The CDR3 covers 13 residues. CDR3 amino acids: CASRGTQDYEQYF. CDR3 DNA: TGCGCCAGCAGGGGTACCCAAGACTACGAGCAGTACTTC.

The V and J genes are TRBV27 and TRBJ2-2, with D possibly TRBD2 on 6 matching bases. Per the germline V gene, CDR1 is MNHEY and CDR2 is SMNVEV (reference sequence). CDR3 length: 15 amino acids. V gave up 3 bases and J gave up 5 bases, with 13 bases separating them. The CDR3 region has the DNA TGTGCCAGCAGTTTTTTAGCGGCGGGGACCGGGGAGCTGTTTTTT. It translates to CASSFLAAGTGELFF.

This clone was counted only a few times. The chain links TRBV7-9 to TRBJ1-4, with D hard to call. V was shortened by 0 bases and J by 10 bases, with 6 bases between the two germline ends. The CDR3 runs 12 residues. The germline gives CDR1 SEHNR, CDR2 FQNEAQ (reference sequence). CDR3 sequence reads: CASSLALGKLFF. DNA for the CDR3: TGTGCCAGCAGCTTAGCCCTCGGAAAACTGTTTTTT.

V is TRBV7-2 and J is TRBJ2-7, with 10 bases identical to TRBD2. The CDR3 is 14 residues long. V lost 8 bases, J lost 5 bases, and 9 bases stayed unmatched. Germline CDR1 and CDR2: SGHTA and FQGNSA. DNA for the CDR3: TGTGCCAGCGTCTATGGACTAGCGGTCGACGAGCAGTACTTC. It specifies CASVYGLAVDEQYF.